This is a list of T cell receptor beta chains from one sample in a study of regulatory T cells in long-lasting Graves disease. In TCRdb, the multiplex PCR reads were re-called with MiXCR into one record per CDR3 protein. The sample contains about 400,000 distinct CDR3 sequences, under 25% of which appear only once. The sequenced sample was peripheral blood mononuclear cells (PBMCs), obtained when the disease was refractory, from a patient treated with antithyroid drugs. All receptors come from a female donor with Graves disease. Both conserved end residues are part of each CDR3. D genes are given only for firm matches. Clone sizes are given selectively: once, few, many, or a class where the clone is expanded.

>TRBD1|TRBV6-1|once|TRBJ1-2
CASSLRPQEFDREYGYTF
TGTGCCAGCAGCCTACGGCCCCAAGAATTCGACAGGGAATATGGCTACACCTTC
>.|TRBV6-1|many|TRBJ2-7
CASSGGRGLIEQYF
TGTGCCAGCAGTGGTGGAAGGGGTTTGATCGAGCAGTACTTC
>.|TRBV12-5|many|TRBJ2-5
CASGLVQSQETQYF
TGTGCTAGTGGTTTGGTACAGTCCCAAGAGACCCAGTACTTC
>.|TRBV11-2|.|TRBJ2-1
CASSPLGDSYNEQFF
TGTGCCAGCAGTCCTCTAGGAGACTCCTACAATGAGCAGTTCTTC
>.|TRBV15|many|TRBJ1-3
CATSSEGGVGPGNTIYF
TGTGCCACCAGCAGCGAGGGGGGGGTCGGACCTGGAAACACCATATATTTT
>TRBD1|TRBV4-3|.|TRBJ1-6
CASSQDNRGNSPLHF
TGCGCCAGCAGCCAAGATAACAGGGGTAATTCACCCCTCCACTTT
>TRBD1|TRBV14|few|TRBJ1-5
CASSQEGDLNRGSQPQHF
TGTGCCAGCAGCCAAGAAGGGGACTTAAACAGGGGATCTCAGCCCCAGCATTTT
>TRBD1|TRBV5-1|.|TRBJ2-1
CASSLDRGYNEQFF
TGCGCCAGCAGCTTGGACAGGGGATACAATGAGCAGTTCTTC
>.|TRBV6-5|.|TRBJ2-7
CASSYSIGSYEQYF
TGTGCCAGCAGTTACTCGATCGGTTCCTACGAGCAGTACTTC
>TRBD2|TRBV5-1|few|TRBJ2-2
CASSLALAGVGGELFF
TGCGCCAGCAGCCTAGCCCTAGCGGGAGTTGGCGGGGAGCTGTTTTTT
>TRBD2|TRBV9|.|TRBJ2-1
CASASGASYNEQFF
TGTGCCAGCGCTAGCGGGGCTTCCTACAATGAGCAGTTCTTC
>.|TRBV19|.|TRBJ2-7
CASSADRLVSAYEQYF
TGTGCCAGTAGTGCCGACAGGTTGGTTTCGGCCTACGAGCAGTACTTC
>.|TRBV2|many|TRBJ2-2
CASIGGFRTGELFF
TGTGCCAGCATTGGCGGGTTTCGGACCGGGGAGCTGTTTTTT
>.|TRBV28|.|TRBJ1-5
CASSDANQPQHF
TGTGCCAGCAGTGATGCGAATCAGCCCCAGCATTTT
>.|TRBV29-1|few|TRBJ2-7
CSVEPPLGDPGEQYF
TGCAGCGTTGAACCACCGTTGGGAGATCCCGGCGAGCAGTACTTC
>.|TRBV20-1|.|TRBJ2-1
CSAGQLPDYNEQFF
TGCAGTGCTGGCCAGCTTCCAGACTACAATGAGCAGTTCTTC
>TRBD2|TRBV7-2|.|TRBJ2-5
CASSLTLRGGETQYF
TGTGCCAGCAGCTTAACTCTACGGGGGGGGGAGACCCAGTACTTC
>.|TRBV7-2|.|TRBJ1-3
CASSFGSSGNTIYF
TGTGCCAGCAGCTTTGGCAGCTCTGGAAACACCATATATTTT
>TRBD1|TRBV5-5|many|TRBJ2-7
CASSREGTGYYEQYF
TGTGCCAGCAGCCGGGAAGGGACAGGATACTACGAGCAGTACTTC
>TRBD1|TRBV11-1|.|TRBJ2-7
CASSFWTGGLEQYF
TGTGCCAGCAGCTTCTGGACAGGGGGCCTCGAGCAGTACTTC
>TRBD1|TRBV28|.|TRBJ2-2
CASSTLRTGPNTGELFF
TGTGCCAGCAGTACCTTGAGGACAGGGCCGAACACCGGGGAGCTGTTTTTT
>TRBD1|TRBV30|many|TRBJ2-2
CAWNQGANTGELFF
TGTGCCTGGAACCAGGGGGCGAACACCGGGGAGCTGTTTTTT
>.|TRBV7-2|many|TRBJ2-7
CASSLERDVSYEQYF
TGTGCCAGCAGCTTAGAACGGGATGTCTCCTACGAGCAGTACTTC
>TRBD2|TRBV7-9|few|TRBJ2-5
CASSPPGLVLETQYF
TGTGCCAGCAGCCCACCGGGACTAGTTTTGGAGACCCAGTACTTC
>.|TRBV11-2|few|TRBJ2-7
CASSLEKRTLHHEQYF
TGTGCCAGCAGCTTAGAAAAGAGGACCCTACACCACGAGCAGTACTTC
>.|TRBV9|many|TRBJ1-2
CASSSGAIPVGYTF
TGTGCCAGCAGCTCAGGTGCGATTCCGGTTGGCTACACCTTC
>TRBD1|TRBV18|.|TRBJ1-5
CASSRDRDNQPQHF
TGTGCCAGCTCACGCGACAGGGACAATCAGCCCCAGCATTTT
>TRBD2|TRBV4-3|.|TRBJ2-2
CASSQDLSLAGAGELFF
TGCGCCAGCAGCCAAGATTTGTCGCTAGCGGGAGCCGGGGAGCTGTTTTTT
>.|TRBV2|few|TRBJ1-1
CASSSGGVFMNTEAFF
TGTGCCAGCAGCTCGGGCGGGGTATTCATGAACACTGAAGCTTTCTTT
>TRBD2|TRBV14|many|TRBJ2-7
CASSHIAGGWPYEQYF
TGTGCCAGCAGCCACATAGCGGGAGGGTGGCCCTACGAGCAGTACTTC
>.|TRBV7-9|.|TRBJ2-3
CASSSAGDTQYF
TGTGCCAGCAGCTCAGCGGGAGATACGCAGTATTTT
>.|TRBV19|.|TRBJ2-7
CASMLEGRSEQYF
TGTGCCAGTATGCTAGAAGGGCGCAGCGAGCAGTACTTC
>.|TRBV20-1|few|TRBJ2-5
CSARNRQETQYF
TGCAGTGCTAGAAACAGACAAGAGACCCAGTACTTC
>TRBD1|TRBV5-4|few|TRBJ2-2
CASSRGQGAIGGELFF
TGTGCCAGCAGCAGAGGACAGGGGGCTATTGGCGGGGAGCTGTTTTTT
>TRBD2|TRBV13|.|TRBJ2-7
CASSSPGLAGMVEQYF
TGTGCCAGCAGCTCACCGGGACTAGCGGGAATGGTAGAGCAGTACTTC
>TRBD1|TRBV2|many|TRBJ2-5
CASSRIGTEQETQYF
TGTGCCAGCAGTCGAATAGGGACAGAACAAGAGACCCAGTACTTC
>TRBD1|TRBV7-2|.|TRBJ1-3
CASSGERQGAGGNTIYF
TGTGCCAGCAGCGGAGAGAGACAGGGGGCGGGAGGAAACACCATATATTTT
>.|TRBV10-2|.|TRBJ1-2
CASSEGSFYGYTF
TGCGCCAGCAGTGAGGGCAGCTTCTATGGCTACACCTTC
>.|TRBV7-9|.|TRBJ2-7
CASSLGEYSYEQYF
TGTGCCAGCAGCTTAGGCGAGTACTCCTACGAGCAGTACTTC
>.|TRBV14|.|TRBJ1-6
CASSPGFNSPLHF
TGTGCCAGCAGCCCGGGCTTCAATTCACCCCTCCACTTT
>TRBD2|TRBV13|once|TRBJ2-7
CASSWGTSGIYEQYF
TGTGCCAGCAGCTGGGGGACTAGCGGGATTTACGAGCAGTACTTC
>TRBD2|TRBV6-2/TRBV6-3|few|TRBJ2-2
CASSPLAPVMNTGELFF
TGTGCCAGCAGTCCACTAGCGCCCGTTATGAACACCGGGGAGCTGTTTTTT
>.|TRBV12-3/TRBV12-4|.|TRBJ1-1
CASRPQAMNTEAFF
TGTGCCAGCAGGCCACAGGCTATGAACACTGAAGCTTTCTTT
>.|TRBV2|many|TRBJ1-2
CASGDDGYTF
TGTGCCAGCGGAGACGATGGCTACACCTTC
>.|TRBV7-8|many|TRBJ1-1
CASSLAQIPRANTEAFF
TGTGCCAGCAGCTTAGCGCAGATTCCCAGGGCGAACACTGAAGCTTTCTTT
>.|TRBV6-1|many|TRBJ1-1
CASTSRVMNTEAFF
TGTGCCAGCACCTCGAGGGTCATGAACACTGAAGCTTTCTTT
>.|TRBV6-6|.|TRBJ2-4
CASSYSTGSAKNIQYF
TGTGCCAGCAGTTACTCGACAGGATCGGCCAAAAACATTCAGTACTTC
>.|TRBV6-5|many|TRBJ2-7
CASSYSGADEQYF
TGTGCCAGCAGTTACTCAGGGGCAGACGAGCAGTACTTC